This T cell receptor (beta chain) was sequenced for a study of cytomegalovirus exposure and HLA in healthy donors. Study-level background: Earlier results showed 117 million unique TCR beta sequences derived from approximately 180 million T cells. Whole-study findings and limits: Immune exposure information available was restricted to CMV serostatus. Segments of the TCR beta V type were, in most cases, productive about 90% or about 30% of the time in an earlier analysis. Upon later analysis, TCR association rates were observed to vary by HLA locus, being highest for DRB1 and lowest for HLA-C.

PCR primers comprised 60 Vbeta and 13 Jbeta primers. TCRdb's table, derived via immunoSEQ multiplex PCR, lists solely in-frame clones and lacks some. The data hold over 95,000 clones, with under 85% observed a single time. Germline CDR1 SEHNR, CDR2 FQNEAQ (reference sequence). The CDR3 runs 11 residues. This clone has just a few counts. Its antigen is as yet unknown. One end of the junction varies from germline; a read error may be responsible. The sample taken for sequencing was PBMCs. This rearrangement joins TRBV7-9 to TRBJ2-7; no firm D call. This sequence originates from a man aged 35-49 years in good health and CMV-seropositive. The CDR3 region has the DNA TGTTCCAGCAGCTCCAACTACGAGCAGTACTTC. Translating it yields CSSSSNYEQYF.